This TCR beta chain derives from a study of blood T cell repertoires in COVID-19. The CDR3 contains 14 residues. The V and J ends lost 2 bases and 3 bases respectively, with 9 bases between them. CDR1 and CDR2 from the germline V gene are SGHDT and YYEEEE. As processed by the authors: Amplification from reference gene primers served as the basis for estimated nucleated cell counts. Assay: immunoSEQ multiplex PCR; the TCRdb copy retains only in-frame clones and omits some. V and J calls and clone size are copied from that table; D and trimming were computed from the DNA. The table includes about 190,000 clones, roughly 88% detected once. Those enrolled, adults aged roughly 18 to 90 years, came from 25 or so US areas.

The chain employs TRBV5-6 and TRBJ1-5; the D is unclear. The sample consisted of PBMCs or T cells enriched from blood (not recorded which). The receptor was derived from a man in his forties or fifties with acute COVID-19. CDR3: CASSFGRYNQPQHF. Written as DNA, the CDR3 is TGTGCCAGCAGCTTTGGCAGATACAATCAGCCCCAGCATTTT.